Listed below are T cell receptor beta chains from one sample, sequenced in a study of shared clonotypes between healthy human individuals. The assay was immunoSEQ multiplex PCR, and TCRdb's table has in-frame clones only and misses some. The table has about 2.4 million clones, around nine tenths seen once. The sequenced sample consisted of naive CD4+ T cells sorted from blood. The receptors derive from a man between 18 and 29 years old in good health. Both conserved end residues are part of each CDR3. The order of the fields is CDR3 DNA, CDR3 protein, V gene, clone size, D gene, J gene. D genes are given only for firm matches. A clone size is listed for some rows: how often the clone was seen (once, few, many), or a class if it is expanded.

CDR3nt: TGTGCCAGCAGTCGGACAGGGTGGGGTGAGCAGTTCTTC
CDR3aa: CASSRTGWGEQFF
v_gene: TRBV6-5
abundance: -
d_gene: TRBD1
j_gene: TRBJ2-1

CDR3nt: TGCAGCGTCCGGCAGAGACTTAATGAAAAACTGTTTTTT
CDR3aa: CSVRQRLNEKLFF
v_gene: TRBV29-1
abundance: -
d_gene: -
j_gene: TRBJ1-4

CDR3nt: TGTGCCAGCAGTTTTACGGACTTGGTACAGGGCGGAAACACCATATATTTT
CDR3aa: CASSFTDLVQGGNTIYF
v_gene: TRBV28
abundance: -
d_gene: -
j_gene: TRBJ1-3

CDR3nt: TGTGCCAGCAGCTTAGAACTGGTAAGCTACGAGCAGTACTTC
CDR3aa: CASSLELVSYEQYF
v_gene: TRBV11-2
abundance: -
d_gene: -
j_gene: TRBJ2-7

CDR3nt: TGTGCCAGCAGCTTAGATCTTTGGGGGCTGGGCACCGGGGAGCTGTTTTTT
CDR3aa: CASSLDLWGLGTGELFF
v_gene: TRBV11-3
abundance: -
d_gene: -
j_gene: TRBJ2-2

CDR3nt: TGTGCCAGCAGCGTACAGGGGGCTGGTAATGAAAAACTGTTTTTT
CDR3aa: CASSVQGAGNEKLFF
v_gene: TRBV9
abundance: -
d_gene: TRBD1
j_gene: TRBJ1-4

CDR3nt: TGTGCCAGTAGCGGGGGGCCGGGAGAGACCCAGTACTTC
CDR3aa: CASSGGPGETQYF
v_gene: TRBV6-1
abundance: -
d_gene: TRBD2
j_gene: TRBJ2-5

CDR3nt: TGTGCCAGTGGCAGATCCTATTTAGTCTACGAGCAGTACTTC
CDR3aa: CASGRSYLVYEQYF
v_gene: TRBV19
abundance: once
d_gene: -
j_gene: TRBJ2-7

CDR3nt: TGTGCCAGCAGTGAAGAGGTGTACGAGCAGTACTTC
CDR3aa: CASSEEVYEQYF
v_gene: TRBV25-1
abundance: -
d_gene: -
j_gene: TRBJ2-7

CDR3nt: TGTGCCAGTAGTATTGGGGGTAACTATGGCTACACCTTC
CDR3aa: CASSIGGNYGYTF
v_gene: TRBV19
abundance: -
d_gene: -
j_gene: TRBJ1-2

CDR3nt: TGTGCCAGCAGCCCACGGACGGTTGGTGGGACTGAAGCTTTCTTT
CDR3aa: CASSPRTVGGTEAFF
v_gene: TRBV7-2
abundance: -
d_gene: -
j_gene: TRBJ1-1

CDR3nt: TGTGCCAGCAGCTCGGGGGGGGAGCCCCAGCATTTT
CDR3aa: CASSSGGEPQHF
v_gene: TRBV6-6
abundance: -
d_gene: -
j_gene: TRBJ1-5

CDR3nt: TGTGCCAGCCCCCTCGAGGATTCAGGGGCTAACACTGAAGCTTTCTTT
CDR3aa: CASPLEDSGANTEAFF
v_gene: TRBV18
abundance: few
d_gene: -
j_gene: TRBJ1-1

CDR3nt: TGCGCCAGCAGCTTCACAGGGGGCCGTGAAAAACTGTTTTTT
CDR3aa: CASSFTGGREKLFF
v_gene: TRBV5-1
abundance: few
d_gene: TRBD1
j_gene: TRBJ1-4

CDR3nt: TGTGCCTGGAACGCACAGCCTAATGAAAAACTGTTTTTT
CDR3aa: CAWNAQPNEKLFF
v_gene: TRBV30
abundance: -
d_gene: -
j_gene: TRBJ1-4

CDR3nt: TGTGCCAGCAGCAGGGGCAGGGGGACCTCCACTGAAGCTTTCTTT
CDR3aa: CASSRGRGTSTEAFF
v_gene: TRBV6-5
abundance: -
d_gene: TRBD1
j_gene: TRBJ1-1

CDR3nt: TGTGCCAGCAGCCCCCCCCGCACAGAGACCCATAGCAATCAGCCCCAGCATTTT
CDR3aa: CASSPPRTETHSNQPQHF
v_gene: TRBV7-9
abundance: -
d_gene: -
j_gene: TRBJ1-5

CDR3nt: TGTGCCAGCAGGAGGGACTCCATGAACACCGGGGAGCTGTTTTTT
CDR3aa: CASRRDSMNTGELFF
v_gene: TRBV6-5
abundance: -
d_gene: -
j_gene: TRBJ2-2

CDR3nt: TGTGCCAGCAGCTCCGGGACAGATCAACGAAACACCATATATTTT
CDR3aa: CASSSGTDQRNTIYF
v_gene: TRBV13
abundance: -
d_gene: TRBD1
j_gene: TRBJ1-3

CDR3nt: TGCAGCGGCGGGGGACAGGGGATGAACACTGAAGCTTTCTTT
CDR3aa: CSGGGQGMNTEAFF
v_gene: TRBV29-1
abundance: -
d_gene: TRBD1
j_gene: TRBJ1-1

CDR3nt: TGTGCCAGCAGCCCCTACTGGTTCCAAATCCTACCGGGACCCAGAGGTAATGAGCAGTTCTTC
CDR3aa: CASSPYWFQILPGPRGNEQFF
v_gene: TRBV4-2
abundance: -
d_gene: -
j_gene: TRBJ2-1

CDR3nt: TGTGCCAGCAGCTCGGGACCAGGGGGTTATGGCTACACCTTC
CDR3aa: CASSSGPGGYGYTF
v_gene: TRBV7-2
abundance: -
d_gene: TRBD1
j_gene: TRBJ1-2

CDR3nt: TGTGCCAGCCCCCCCCCGGGCTCTAGCACAGATACGCAGTATTTT
CDR3aa: CASPPPGSSTDTQYF
v_gene: TRBV28
abundance: -
d_gene: -
j_gene: TRBJ2-3

CDR3nt: TGTGCCAGCAGTATACGGGACAGTGGCTACGAGCAGTACTTC
CDR3aa: CASSIRDSGYEQYF
v_gene: TRBV6-5
abundance: -
d_gene: TRBD1
j_gene: TRBJ2-7

CDR3nt: TGTGCCAGCAGCTGGGGCGGCGAGCAGTACTTC
CDR3aa: CASSWGGEQYF
v_gene: TRBV7-9
abundance: -
d_gene: -
j_gene: TRBJ2-7

CDR3nt: TGTGCCAGCAGCACAAACGGGGAGGTTTCACCCCTCCACTTT
CDR3aa: CASSTNGEVSPLHF
v_gene: TRBV14
abundance: -
d_gene: -
j_gene: TRBJ1-6

CDR3nt: TGTGCCAGCAGTTTAGCAGTCACACCGGGACTAGCGACTCAAGAGACCCAGTACTTC
CDR3aa: CASSLAVTPGLATQETQYF
v_gene: TRBV27
abundance: -
d_gene: TRBD2
j_gene: TRBJ2-5

CDR3nt: TGTGCCAGTAGTATCTCGGACAGCTCCTACGAGCAGTACTTC
CDR3aa: CASSISDSSYEQYF
v_gene: TRBV19
abundance: -
d_gene: -
j_gene: TRBJ2-7

CDR3nt: TGTGCCAGCCGCACCGGGGTTGGGGAGACCCAGTACTTC
CDR3aa: CASRTGVGETQYF
v_gene: TRBV27
abundance: -
d_gene: -
j_gene: TRBJ2-5

CDR3nt: TGTGCCACCAAGGAGACAGGGTCAGCAGATACGCAGTATTTT
CDR3aa: CATKETGSADTQYF
v_gene: TRBV7-2
abundance: -
d_gene: TRBD1
j_gene: TRBJ2-3

CDR3nt: TGTGCCAGCAGGGACTCGGGAATCGACTACGAGCAGTACTTC
CDR3aa: CASRDSGIDYEQYF
v_gene: TRBV6-6
abundance: -
d_gene: -
j_gene: TRBJ2-7

CDR3nt: TGTGCCATCAGTGCGAACGGGGGCACCGGGGAGCTGTTTTTT
CDR3aa: CAISANGGTGELFF
v_gene: TRBV10-3
abundance: -
d_gene: -
j_gene: TRBJ2-2

CDR3nt: TGTGCCAGCAGGAAAAGTGGGGGTATCGGAAACACCATATATTTT
CDR3aa: CASRKSGGIGNTIYF
v_gene: TRBV7-2
abundance: -
d_gene: -
j_gene: TRBJ1-3

CDR3nt: TGTGCCAGCAGCGATAATAGCTGGGGGAATTCACCCCTCCACTTT
CDR3aa: CASSDNSWGNSPLHF
v_gene: TRBV9
abundance: few
d_gene: -
j_gene: TRBJ1-6

CDR3nt: TGCAGTGGAGAAATCACAGATACGCAGTATTTT
CDR3aa: CSGEITDTQYF
v_gene: TRBV20-1
abundance: -
d_gene: -
j_gene: TRBJ2-3

CDR3nt: TGTGCCAGCAGCTCTCGACCCGGGGGCAGGGTGAACACTGAAGCTTTCTTT
CDR3aa: CASSSRPGGRVNTEAFF
v_gene: TRBV7-8
abundance: -
d_gene: -
j_gene: TRBJ1-1

CDR3nt: TGTGCCAGCTCGCAGGGAAACACAGATACGCAGTATTTT
CDR3aa: CASSQGNTDTQYF
v_gene: TRBV18
abundance: -
d_gene: -
j_gene: TRBJ2-3

CDR3nt: TGCAGCGTTGAAAGAGGGGGAATGACTGAAGCTTTCTTT
CDR3aa: CSVERGGMTEAFF
v_gene: TRBV29-1
abundance: -
d_gene: -
j_gene: TRBJ1-1

CDR3nt: TGCGCCAGCAGTAGCAGCCAAGAGACCCAGTACTTC
CDR3aa: CASSSSQETQYF
v_gene: TRBV5-1
abundance: -
d_gene: -
j_gene: TRBJ2-5

CDR3nt: TGTGCCAGCAGCTTAGCTCGGGGGAGCGGAGCCTACGAGCAGTACTTC
CDR3aa: CASSLARGSGAYEQYF
v_gene: TRBV7-9
abundance: once
d_gene: -
j_gene: TRBJ2-7

CDR3nt: TGTGCCAGCAGTGAACGGGTGAGCTCCTACGAGCAGTACTTC
CDR3aa: CASSERVSSYEQYF
v_gene: TRBV25-1
abundance: -
d_gene: -
j_gene: TRBJ2-7

CDR3nt: TGCGCCAGCAGCTTGGTTGACAGGGAAGAGACCCAGTACTTC
CDR3aa: CASSLVDREETQYF
v_gene: TRBV5-1
abundance: once
d_gene: TRBD1
j_gene: TRBJ2-5